This passage covers 15 T cell receptor beta chains from one sample sequenced in a study of early T cells in non-severe SARS-CoV-2 infection. TCRdb independently ran MiXCR on the 5' RACE reads; one entry per CDR3 protein. The sample includes 66,000 or so distinct CDR3 sequences, 10% to 14% of them seen just once. The source material was whole blood. The receptor set was obtained from an adult who was a healthcare worker with PCR-confirmed SARS-CoV-2 infection or an uninfected control (not recorded which).

This clonotype was seen a handful of times. As DNA, the CDR3 is TGTGCCATCAGCCGGGACAGGCTACAAGAGACCCAGTACTTC. It codes for CAISRDRLQETQYF. The J gene is TRBJ2-5, the V gene TRBV10-3; 8 bases are a match to TRBD1. V was clipped by 6 bases and J by 2 bases; unmatched bases: 5. This CDR3 has 14 residues. Germline values: CDR1 ENHRY, CDR2 SYGVKD.

In the case of this clonotype: A read error may account for a junction end that differs from germline. V usage is TRBV11-2 and J usage is TRBJ1-1; D might be TRBD1 (6 bases). The CDR3 has 13 amino acids. The germline gives CDR1 SGHAT, CDR2 FQNNGV. This chain's CDR3 is CASSVVGQTVAFF. The CDR3 region has the DNA TGTGCCAGCAGCGTAGTGGGACAAACTGTAGCTTTCTTT. Based on the CDR3 plus reference TRBV11-2 and TRBJ1-1, the full variable domain is EAGVAQSPRYKIIEKRQSVAFWCNPISGHATLYWYQQILGQGPKLLIQFQNNGVVDDSQLPKDRFSAERLKGVDSTLKIQPAKLEDSAVYLCASSVVGQTVAFFGQGTRLTVV.

This clonotype was picked up a small number of times. The chain has TRBV15 and TRBJ1-1, with D perhaps matching TRBD1 (5 bases). This CDR3 spans 12 amino acids. Trimming took 4 bases from V and 6 from J, leaving 9 bases between them. CDR1 and CDR2 from the germline V gene are LNHNV and YYDKDF (reference sequence). The CDR3 region is CATSNQGSEAFF. CDR3 nucleotide sequence: TGTGCCACCAGCAATCAGGGTTCTGAAGCTTTCTTT.

This sequence joins TRBV3-1 and TRBJ1-2; the match to TRBD1 covers 7 bases. Per the germline V gene, CDR1 is LGHDT and CDR2 is YNNKEL (reference sequence). Losses at the gene ends were 4 bases for V and 4 bases for J; bases not matched to a gene: 6. CDR3 length equals 14 residues. CDR3 protein: CASSPGTVRYGYTF. CDR3 nucleotides: TGTGCCAGCAGCCCCGGGACAGTGCGCTATGGCTACACCTTC. Variable domain in full (rest from reference TRBV3-1 and TRBJ1-2): DTAVSQTPKYLVTQMGNDKSIKCEQNLGHDTMYWYKQDSKKFLKIMFSYNNKELIINETVPNRFSPKSPDKAHLNLHINSLELGDSAVYFCASSPGTVRYGYTFGSGTRLTVV.

This clonotype was seen only a few times. This chain joins TRBV27 and TRBJ1-1, with D maybe TRBD1 (6 bases). The CDR3 covers 14 residues. Germline V gives CDR1 MNHEY, CDR2 SMNVEV (reference sequence). V dropped 5 bases and J dropped 3 bases, with 13 bases sitting between them. In DNA, the CDR3 is TGTGCCAGCAGTCCAGGCGGACAGTACACTGAAGCTTTCTTT. It is translated as CASSPGGQYTEAFF.

The genes are TRBV29-1 and TRBJ2-7, with D unclear. The length of the CDR3 is 11 residues. Looked up from germline, CDR1 is SQVTM and CDR2 is ANQGSEA. The V and J ends lost 1 base and 6 bases respectively, with 7 bases between them. The CDR3 bases are TGCAGCGTTGAAGTTGGAACCGAGCAGTACTTC. Translation: CSVEVGTEQYF.

This clonotype was counted ten times or more. The genes are TRBV15 and TRBJ1-5; no firm D call. The V gene lost 3 bases and the J gene lost 4 bases, with 13 bases spanning the gap. The CDR3 sequence is 15 residues long. Germline V gene sequence: CDR1 LNHNV, CDR2 YYDKDF (reference sequence). The DNA for the CDR3 is TGTGCCACCAGCAGCCGGCTTGGGGAAAATCAGCCCCAGCATTTT. Its translation is CATSSRLGENQPQHF.

V gene TRBV6-1 combines with J gene TRBJ1-2; unclear D gene. From germline, CDR1 is MNHNS and CDR2 SASEGT. Deletions cut 6 bases from V and 7 bases from J, with 12 bases between. This CDR3 is 12 amino acids long. CDR3 sequence reads: CASSSPTVGYTF. The DNA for the CDR3 is TGTGCCAGCAGCTCCCCGACTGTTGGCTACACCTTC.

The sample holds many counts of this clonotype. The chain employs TRBV4-1 and TRBJ2-1; no reliable D call. Looked up from germline, CDR1 is MGHRA and CDR2 is YSYEKL. This CDR3 spans 12 amino acids. V lost 3 bases and J lost 10, with 10 bases in between. CDR3 coding DNA: TGCGCCAGCAGCCACCCCTATAGCGAGCAGTTCTTC. Translation gives CASSHPYSEQFF.

This clonotype occurred a few times. This chain joins TRBV4-3 and TRBJ2-7, with a possible D match to TRBD1 (5 bases). Between the trimmed V and J ends, which lost 0 bases and 6 bases, there was a span of 12 bases. The CDR3 totals 14 residues. Germline V gives CDR1 LGHNA, CDR2 YSLEER. CDR3 residues: CASSQEQGHSEQYF. The CDR3 region has the DNA TGCGCCAGCAGCCAAGAGCAGGGTCACAGCGAGCAGTACTTC.

The sample holds many counts of this clonotype. The chain couples TRBV29-1 to TRBJ2-1; possibly TRBD1 for D (6 bases). Trimming removed 6 bases at V and 0 bases at J, with 15 bases between. The CDR3 has 15 amino acids. Germline lookup yields CDR1 SQVTM and CDR2 ANQGSEA. Written as DNA, the CDR3 is TGCAGCGTCCTAGGGGGAGATTTCTCCTACAATGAGCAGTTCTTC. Its translation: CSVLGGDFSYNEQFF.

This clonotype was counted only a few times. The chain joins TRBV7-8 to TRBJ1-1; the D is unclear. V lost 2 bases and J lost 10, with 17 bases in between. Germline CDR1 reads SGHVS; CDR2 reads FQNEAQ. The CDR3 totals 14 residues. CDR3 in amino acids: CASSLSSARARAFF. In DNA, the CDR3 is TGTGCCAGCAGCTTAAGCTCGGCCCGGGCTCGAGCTTTCTTT.

This clonotype was counted many times. V usage is TRBV5-8 and J usage is TRBJ1-1, with a tentative D call TRBD1 (5 bases). Trimming took 2 bases from V and 1 from J, leaving 6 bases between them. CDR3 length equals 13 residues. In germline, CDR1 is SGHTS, CDR2 YDEGEE. The CDR3 is CASSFGQNTEAFF. Here the CDR3 DNA reads TGTGCCAGCAGCTTCGGACAGAACACTGAAGCTTTCTTT.

This clonotype was seen more than once but under ten times. The chain couples TRBV29-1 to TRBJ2-1; D possibly uses TRBD1 or TRBD2 (5 bases each). The CDR3 is 13 amino acids. V lost 7 bases to trimming and J lost 1 base, with 11 bases between them. The germline gives CDR1 SQVTM, CDR2 ANQGSEA. In nucleotides, the CDR3 is TGCAGCGCCGGGACGGAGTCCTACAATGAGCAGTTCTTC. This sequence encodes CSAGTESYNEQFF.

This clonotype was seen at least ten times. The rearrangement joins TRBV13 to TRBJ2-7, with a possible D match to TRBD1 (5 bases). CDR1 is PRHDT, CDR2 FYEKMQ, per germline (reference sequence). The germline V and J ends were trimmed by 6 bases and 4 bases, with 19 bases remaining between them. The CDR3 has 15 residues. In DNA, the CDR3 is TGTGCCAGCAGACTAACAGGAGAGGATCGGTACGAGCAGTACTTC. Its translation is CASRLTGEDRYEQYF.